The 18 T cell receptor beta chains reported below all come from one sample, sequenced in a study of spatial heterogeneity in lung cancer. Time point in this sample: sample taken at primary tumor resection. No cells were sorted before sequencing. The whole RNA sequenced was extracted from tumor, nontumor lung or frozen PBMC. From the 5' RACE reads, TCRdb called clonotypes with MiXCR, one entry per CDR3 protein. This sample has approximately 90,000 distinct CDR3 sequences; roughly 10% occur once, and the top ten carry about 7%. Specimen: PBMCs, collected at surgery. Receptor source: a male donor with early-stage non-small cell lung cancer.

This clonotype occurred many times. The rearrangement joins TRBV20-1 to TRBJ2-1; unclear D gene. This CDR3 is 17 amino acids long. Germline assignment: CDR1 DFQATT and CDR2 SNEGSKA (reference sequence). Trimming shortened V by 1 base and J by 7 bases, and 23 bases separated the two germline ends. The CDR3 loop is CSARASQRGRVGNEQFF. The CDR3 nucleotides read TGCAGTGCTAGAGCGAGCCAGCGAGGAAGAGTTGGGAATGAGCAGTTCTTC.

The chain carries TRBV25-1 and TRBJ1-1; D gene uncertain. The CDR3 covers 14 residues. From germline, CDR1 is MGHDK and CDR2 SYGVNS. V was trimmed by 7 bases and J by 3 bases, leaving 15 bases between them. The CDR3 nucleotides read TGTGCCAGCATGGCCCTACTAGGAGACACTGAAGCTTTCTTT. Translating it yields CASMALLGDTEAFF.

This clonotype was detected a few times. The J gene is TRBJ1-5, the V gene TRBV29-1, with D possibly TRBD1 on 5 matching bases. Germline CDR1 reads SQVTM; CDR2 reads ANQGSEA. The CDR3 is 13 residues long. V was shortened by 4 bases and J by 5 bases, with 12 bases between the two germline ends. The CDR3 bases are TGCAGCGTTGCGGGCAAACAGGATCAGCCCCAGCATTTT. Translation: CSVAGKQDQPQHF. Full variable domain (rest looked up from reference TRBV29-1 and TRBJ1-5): SAVISQKPSRDICQRGTSLTIQCQVDSQVTMMFWYRQQPGQSLTLIATANQGSEATYESGFVIDKFPISRPNLTFSTLTVSNMSPEDSSIYLCSVAGKQDQPQHFGDGTRLSIL.

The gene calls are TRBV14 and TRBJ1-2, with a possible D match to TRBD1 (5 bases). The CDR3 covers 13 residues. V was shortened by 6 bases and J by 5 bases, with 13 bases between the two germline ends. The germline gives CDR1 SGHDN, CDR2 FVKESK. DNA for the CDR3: TGTGCCAGCAGTGCGGGGGTGCAGTATGGCTACACCTTC. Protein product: CASSAGVQYGYTF.

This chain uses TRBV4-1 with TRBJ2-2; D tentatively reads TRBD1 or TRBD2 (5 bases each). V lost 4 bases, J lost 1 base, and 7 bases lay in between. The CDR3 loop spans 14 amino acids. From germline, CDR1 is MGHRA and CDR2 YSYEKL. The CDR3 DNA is TGCGCCAGCAGCCCGGGACGGAACACCGGGGAGCTGTTTTTT. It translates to CASSPGRNTGELFF.

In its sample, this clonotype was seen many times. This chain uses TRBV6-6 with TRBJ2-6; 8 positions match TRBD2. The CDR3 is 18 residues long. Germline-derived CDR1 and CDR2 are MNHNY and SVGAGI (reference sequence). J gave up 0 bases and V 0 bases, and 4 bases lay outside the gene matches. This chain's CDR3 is CASSYSSGSGSGANVLTF. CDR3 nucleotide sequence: TGTGCCAGCAGTTACTCGAGCGGGAGTGGCTCTGGGGCCAACGTCCTGACTTTC.

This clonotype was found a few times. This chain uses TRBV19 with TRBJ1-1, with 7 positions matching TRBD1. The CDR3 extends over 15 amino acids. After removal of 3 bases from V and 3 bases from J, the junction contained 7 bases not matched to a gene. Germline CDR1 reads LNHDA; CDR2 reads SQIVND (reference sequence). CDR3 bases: TGTGCCAGTAGTATTCCCCCAGGGGGAGACACTGAAGCTTTCTTT. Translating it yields CASSIPPGGDTEAFF.

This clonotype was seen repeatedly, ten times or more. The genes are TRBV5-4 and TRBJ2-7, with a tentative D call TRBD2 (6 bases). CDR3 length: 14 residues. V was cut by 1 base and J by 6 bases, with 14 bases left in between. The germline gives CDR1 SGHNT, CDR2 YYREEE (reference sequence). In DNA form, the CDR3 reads TGTGCCAGCAGCTTGACCGGGACTCCTGTCGAGCAGTACTTC. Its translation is CASSLTGTPVEQYF. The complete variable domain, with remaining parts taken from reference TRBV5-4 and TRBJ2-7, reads ETGVTQSPTHLIKTRGQQVTLRCSSQSGHNTVSWYQQALGQGPQFIFQYYREEENGRGNFPPRFSGLQFPNYSSELNVNALELDDSALYLCASSLTGTPVEQYFGPGTRLTVT.

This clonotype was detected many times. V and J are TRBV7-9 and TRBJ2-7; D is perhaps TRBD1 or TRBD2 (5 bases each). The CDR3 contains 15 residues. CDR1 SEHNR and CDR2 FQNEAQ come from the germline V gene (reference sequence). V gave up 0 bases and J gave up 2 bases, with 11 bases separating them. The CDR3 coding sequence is TGTGCCAGCAGCTTAGCTGAGGGGAGCGCCTACGAGCAGTACTTC. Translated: CASSLAEGSAYEQYF.

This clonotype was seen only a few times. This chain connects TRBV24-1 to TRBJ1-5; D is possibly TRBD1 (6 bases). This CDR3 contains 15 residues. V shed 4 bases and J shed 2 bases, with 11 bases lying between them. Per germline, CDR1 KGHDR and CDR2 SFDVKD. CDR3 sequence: CATSEGGTGNQPQHF. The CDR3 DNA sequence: TGTGCCACCAGTGAAGGGGGGACGGGCAATCAGCCCCAGCATTTT.

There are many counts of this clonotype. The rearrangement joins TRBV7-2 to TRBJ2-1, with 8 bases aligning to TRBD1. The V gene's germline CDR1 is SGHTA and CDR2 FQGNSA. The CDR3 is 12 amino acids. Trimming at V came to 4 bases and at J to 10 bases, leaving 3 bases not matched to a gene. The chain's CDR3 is CASSSRGREQFF. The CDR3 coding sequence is TGTGCCAGCAGCTCCAGGGGGCGGGAGCAGTTCTTC.

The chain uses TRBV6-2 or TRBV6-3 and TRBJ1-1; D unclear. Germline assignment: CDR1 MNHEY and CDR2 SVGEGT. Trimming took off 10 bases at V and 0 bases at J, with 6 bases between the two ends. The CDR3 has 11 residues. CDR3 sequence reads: CATKLNTEAFF. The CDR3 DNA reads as TGTGCCACCAAGCTGAACACTGAAGCTTTCTTT.

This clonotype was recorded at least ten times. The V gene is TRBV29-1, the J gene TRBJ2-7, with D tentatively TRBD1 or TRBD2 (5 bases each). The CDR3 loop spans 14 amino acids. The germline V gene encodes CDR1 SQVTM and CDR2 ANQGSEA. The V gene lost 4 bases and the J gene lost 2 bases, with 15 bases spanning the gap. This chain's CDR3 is CSVGWGKGAYEQYF. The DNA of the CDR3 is TGCAGCGTTGGCTGGGGGAAAGGGGCCTACGAGCAGTACTTC.

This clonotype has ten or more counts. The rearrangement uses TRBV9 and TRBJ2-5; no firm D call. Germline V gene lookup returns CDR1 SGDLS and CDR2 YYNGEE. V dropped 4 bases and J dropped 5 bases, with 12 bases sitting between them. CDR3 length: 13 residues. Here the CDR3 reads CASSPRLRETQYF. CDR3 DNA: TGTGCCAGCAGCCCCCGGCTTAGGGAGACCCAGTACTTC.

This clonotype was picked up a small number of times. The CDR3 sequence: CASSLIAQETQYF. As DNA, the CDR3 is TGCGCCAGCAGCCTGATTGCCCAAGAGACCCAGTACTTC. The chain employs TRBV5-1 and TRBJ2-5, with D unresolved. V gave up 4 bases and J gave up 1 base, with 8 bases separating them. Germline V CDR1 and CDR2: SGHRS, YFSETQ. The CDR3 extends over 13 amino acids. The whole variable domain, filled in from reference TRBV5-1 and TRBJ2-5, reads KAGVTQTPRYLIKTRGQQVTLSCSPISGHRSVSWYQQTPGQGLQFLFEYFSETQRNKGNFPGRFSGRQFSNSRSEMNVSTLELGDSALYLCASSLIAQETQYFGPGTRLLVL.

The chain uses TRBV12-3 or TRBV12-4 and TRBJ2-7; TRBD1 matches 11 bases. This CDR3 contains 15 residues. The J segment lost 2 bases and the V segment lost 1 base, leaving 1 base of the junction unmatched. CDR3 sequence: CASSLGGQGAYEQYF. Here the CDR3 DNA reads TGTGCCAGCAGTTTAGGGGGACAGGGGGCCTACGAGCAGTACTTC.

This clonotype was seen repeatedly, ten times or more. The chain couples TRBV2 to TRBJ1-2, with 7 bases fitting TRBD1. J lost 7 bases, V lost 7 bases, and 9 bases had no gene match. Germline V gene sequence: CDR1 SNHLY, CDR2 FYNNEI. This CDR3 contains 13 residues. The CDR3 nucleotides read TGTGCCAGCATCTCCGGGACAGCGGGTGGCTACACCTTC. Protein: CASISGTAGGYTF. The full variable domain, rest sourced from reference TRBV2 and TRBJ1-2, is EPEVTQTPSHQVTQMGQEVILRCVPISNHLYFYWYRQILGQKVEFLVSFYNNEISEKSEIFDDQFSVERPDGSNFTLKIRSTKLEDSAMYFCASISGTAGGYTFGSGTRLTVV.

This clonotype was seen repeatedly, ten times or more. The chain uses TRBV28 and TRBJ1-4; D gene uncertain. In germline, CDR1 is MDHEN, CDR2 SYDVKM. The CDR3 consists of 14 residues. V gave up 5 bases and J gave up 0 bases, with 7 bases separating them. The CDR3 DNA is TGTGCCAGCAGTCCGGTGACAACTAATGAAAAACTGTTTTTT. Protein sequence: CASSPVTTNEKLFF.